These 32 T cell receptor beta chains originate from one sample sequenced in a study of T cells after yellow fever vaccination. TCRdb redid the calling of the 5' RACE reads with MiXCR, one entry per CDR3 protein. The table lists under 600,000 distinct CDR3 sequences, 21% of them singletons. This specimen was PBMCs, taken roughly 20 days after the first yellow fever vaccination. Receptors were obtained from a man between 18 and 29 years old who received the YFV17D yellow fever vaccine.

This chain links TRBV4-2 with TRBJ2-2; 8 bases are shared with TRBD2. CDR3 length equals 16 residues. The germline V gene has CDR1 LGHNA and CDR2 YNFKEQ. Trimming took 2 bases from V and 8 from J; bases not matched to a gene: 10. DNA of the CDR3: TGTGCCAGCAGCCAATTGGGACTAGGTAAAGCGGGGGAGCTGTTTTTT. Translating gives CASSQLGLGKAGELFF.

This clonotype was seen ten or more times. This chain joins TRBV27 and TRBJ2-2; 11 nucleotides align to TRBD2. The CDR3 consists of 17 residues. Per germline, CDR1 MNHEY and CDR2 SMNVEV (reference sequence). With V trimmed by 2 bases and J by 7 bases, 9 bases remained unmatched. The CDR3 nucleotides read TGTGCCAGCAGTTTACTTATAGCGGGGGGGCAAGGCGGGGAGCTGTTTTTT. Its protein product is CASSLLIAGGQGGELFF.

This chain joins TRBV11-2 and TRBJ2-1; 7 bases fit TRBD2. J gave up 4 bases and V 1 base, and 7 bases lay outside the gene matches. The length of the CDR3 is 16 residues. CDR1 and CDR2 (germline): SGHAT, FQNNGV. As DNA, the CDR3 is TGTGCCAGCAGCTTAGCACTGGCGGGGGAATACAATGAGCAGTTCTTC. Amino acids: CASSLALAGEYNEQFF.

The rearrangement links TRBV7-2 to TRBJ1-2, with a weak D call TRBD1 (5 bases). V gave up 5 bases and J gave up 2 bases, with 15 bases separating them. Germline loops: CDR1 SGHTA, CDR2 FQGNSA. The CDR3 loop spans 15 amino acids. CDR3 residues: CASSVRYGANYGYTF. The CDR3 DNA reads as TGTGCCAGCAGCGTACGCTATGGGGCCAACTATGGCTACACCTTC.

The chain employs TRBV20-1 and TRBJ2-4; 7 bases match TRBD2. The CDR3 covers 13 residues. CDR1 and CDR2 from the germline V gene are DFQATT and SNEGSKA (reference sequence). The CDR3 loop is CSGSTGGKNIQYF. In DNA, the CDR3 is TGCAGCGGGTCCACGGGGGGCAAAAACATTCAGTACTTC.

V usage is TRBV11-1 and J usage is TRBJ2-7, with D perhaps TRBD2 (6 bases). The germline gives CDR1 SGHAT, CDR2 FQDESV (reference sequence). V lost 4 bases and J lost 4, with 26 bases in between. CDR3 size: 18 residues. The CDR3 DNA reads TGTGCCAGCAGCTCAACCCGCCTGACGGGACTCAGAACATACGAGCAGTACGTC. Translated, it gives CASSSTRLTGLRTYEQYV.

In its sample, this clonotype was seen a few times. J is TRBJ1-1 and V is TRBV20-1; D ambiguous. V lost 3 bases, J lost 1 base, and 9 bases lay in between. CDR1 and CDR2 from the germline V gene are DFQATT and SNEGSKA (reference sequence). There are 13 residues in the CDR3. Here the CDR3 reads CSASRHTNTEAFF. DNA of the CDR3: TGCAGTGCTAGTCGGCACACGAACACTGAAGCTTTCTTT.

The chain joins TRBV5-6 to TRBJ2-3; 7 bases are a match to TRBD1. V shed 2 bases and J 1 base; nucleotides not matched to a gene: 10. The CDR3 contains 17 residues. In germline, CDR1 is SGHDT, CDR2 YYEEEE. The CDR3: CASSFRQGRLGTDTQYF. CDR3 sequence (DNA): TGTGCCAGCAGCTTTCGACAGGGTAGATTAGGCACAGATACGCAGTATTTT.

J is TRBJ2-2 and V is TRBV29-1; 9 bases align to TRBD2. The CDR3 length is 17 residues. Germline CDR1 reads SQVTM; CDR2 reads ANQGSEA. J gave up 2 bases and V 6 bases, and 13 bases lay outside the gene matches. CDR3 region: CSVLGVLAGPNTGELFF. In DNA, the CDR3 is TGCAGCGTCCTGGGGGTGCTAGCGGGGCCTAACACCGGGGAGCTGTTTTTT.

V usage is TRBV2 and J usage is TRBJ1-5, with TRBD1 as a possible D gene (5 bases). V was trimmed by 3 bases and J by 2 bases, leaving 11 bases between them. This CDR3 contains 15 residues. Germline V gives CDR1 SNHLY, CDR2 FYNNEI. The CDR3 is CASSDWGNGNQPQHF. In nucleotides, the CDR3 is TGTGCCAGCAGTGACTGGGGCAACGGCAATCAGCCCCAGCATTTT.

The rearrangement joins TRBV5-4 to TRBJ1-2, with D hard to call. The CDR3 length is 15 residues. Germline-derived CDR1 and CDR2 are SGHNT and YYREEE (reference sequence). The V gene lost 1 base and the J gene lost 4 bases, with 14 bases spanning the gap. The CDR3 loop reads CASSLRLGHFYGYTF. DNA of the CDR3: TGTGCCAGCAGCTTGAGGTTGGGCCACTTCTATGGCTACACCTTC.

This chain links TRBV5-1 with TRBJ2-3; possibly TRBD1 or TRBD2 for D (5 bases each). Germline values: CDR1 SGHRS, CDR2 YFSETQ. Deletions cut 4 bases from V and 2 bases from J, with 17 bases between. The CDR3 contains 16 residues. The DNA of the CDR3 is TGCGCCAGCAGCCCTGGGACCCTTACCCTCACAGATACGCAGTATTTT. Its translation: CASSPGTLTLTDTQYF.

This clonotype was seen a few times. CDR3 sequence reads: CASVNRGLSNQPQHF. CDR3 nucleotide sequence: TGTGCCAGCGTAAACAGGGGGCTTAGCAATCAGCCCCAGCATTTT. This rearrangement joins TRBV6-2 or TRBV6-3 to TRBJ1-5, with 9 bases matching TRBD1. V was pared by 8 bases and J by 0 bases, with 5 bases of the junction left unmatched. The CDR3 is made up of 15 amino acids. The V gene's germline CDR1 is MNHEY and CDR2 SVGEGT.

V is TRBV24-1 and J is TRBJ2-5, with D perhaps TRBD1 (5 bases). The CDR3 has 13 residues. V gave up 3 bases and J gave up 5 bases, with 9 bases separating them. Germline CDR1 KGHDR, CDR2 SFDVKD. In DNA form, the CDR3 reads TGTGCCACCAGTGATGGGGCGTTGGAGACCCAGTACTTC. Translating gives CATSDGALETQYF.

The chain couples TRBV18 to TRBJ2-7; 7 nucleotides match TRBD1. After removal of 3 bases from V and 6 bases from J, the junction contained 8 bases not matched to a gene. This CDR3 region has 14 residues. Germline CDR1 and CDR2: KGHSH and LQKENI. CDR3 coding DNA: TGTGCCAGCTCACCGGGATTGACAGGGTCCGAGCAGTACGTC. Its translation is CASSPGLTGSEQYV.

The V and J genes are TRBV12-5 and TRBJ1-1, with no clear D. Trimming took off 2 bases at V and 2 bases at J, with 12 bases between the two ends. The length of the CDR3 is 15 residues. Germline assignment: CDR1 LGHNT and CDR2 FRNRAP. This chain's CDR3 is CASGLSLGLNTEAFF. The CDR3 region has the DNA TGTGCTAGTGGTTTGTCCCTAGGGCTCAACACTGAAGCTTTCTTT.

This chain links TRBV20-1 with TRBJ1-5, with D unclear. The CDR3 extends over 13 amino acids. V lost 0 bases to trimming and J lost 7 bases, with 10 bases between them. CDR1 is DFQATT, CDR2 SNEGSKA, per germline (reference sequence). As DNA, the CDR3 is TGCAGTGCTAGAGATCCGGGGTCCCAGCCCCAGCATTTT. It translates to CSARDPGSQPQHF.

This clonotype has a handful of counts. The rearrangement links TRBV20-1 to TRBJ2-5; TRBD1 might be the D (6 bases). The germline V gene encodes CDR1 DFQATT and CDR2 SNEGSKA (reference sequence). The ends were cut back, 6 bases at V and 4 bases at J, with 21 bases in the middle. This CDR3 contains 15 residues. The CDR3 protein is CSALPWTAQGETQYF. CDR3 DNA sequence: TGCAGTGCGCTGCCCTGGACAGCCCAAGGAGAGACCCAGTACTTC.

The CDR3 coding sequence is TGCAGTGCTAGAAATATTGCAGGGCCCTACGAGCAGTACTTC. Its protein product is CSARNIAGPYEQYF. The chain joins TRBV20-1 to TRBJ2-7; TRBD1 might be the D (5 bases). V was clipped by 2 bases and J by 2 bases, with 13 bases between them. The CDR3 consists of 14 residues. CDR1 and CDR2 from the germline V gene are DFQATT and SNEGSKA (reference sequence).

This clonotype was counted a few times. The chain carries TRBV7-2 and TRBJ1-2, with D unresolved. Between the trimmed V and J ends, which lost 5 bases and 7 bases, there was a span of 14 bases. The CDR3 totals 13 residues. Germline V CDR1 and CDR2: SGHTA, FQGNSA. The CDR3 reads CASSPPPDPGYTF. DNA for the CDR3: TGTGCCAGCAGCCCACCCCCGGACCCTGGCTACACCTTC.

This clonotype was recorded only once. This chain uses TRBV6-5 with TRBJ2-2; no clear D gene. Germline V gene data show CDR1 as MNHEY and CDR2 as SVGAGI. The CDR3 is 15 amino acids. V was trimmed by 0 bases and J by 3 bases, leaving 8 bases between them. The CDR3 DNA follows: TGTGCCAGCAGTTACTCGTCCTGGCACACCGGGGAGCTGTTTTTT. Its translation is CASSYSSWHTGELFF.

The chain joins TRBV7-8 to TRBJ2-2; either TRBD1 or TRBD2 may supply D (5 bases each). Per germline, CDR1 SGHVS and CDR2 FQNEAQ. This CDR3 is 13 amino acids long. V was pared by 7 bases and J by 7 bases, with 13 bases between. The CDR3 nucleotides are TGTGCCAGCACCTTGTGGGACCGCGGGGAGCTGTTTTTT. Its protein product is CASTLWDRGELFF.

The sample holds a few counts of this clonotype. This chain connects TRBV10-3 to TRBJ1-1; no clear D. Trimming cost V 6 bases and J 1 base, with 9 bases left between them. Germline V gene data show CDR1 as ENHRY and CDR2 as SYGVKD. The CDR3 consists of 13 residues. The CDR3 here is CAISERGNTEAFF. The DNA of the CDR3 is TGTGCCATCAGCGAGCGGGGGAACACTGAAGCTTTCTTT.

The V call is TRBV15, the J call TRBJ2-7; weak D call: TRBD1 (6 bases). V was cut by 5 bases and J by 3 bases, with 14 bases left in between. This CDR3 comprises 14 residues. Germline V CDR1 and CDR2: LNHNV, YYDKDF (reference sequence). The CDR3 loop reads CATSRGDIFYEQYF. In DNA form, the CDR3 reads TGTGCCACCAGCCGAGGGGACATTTTCTACGAGCAGTACTTC.

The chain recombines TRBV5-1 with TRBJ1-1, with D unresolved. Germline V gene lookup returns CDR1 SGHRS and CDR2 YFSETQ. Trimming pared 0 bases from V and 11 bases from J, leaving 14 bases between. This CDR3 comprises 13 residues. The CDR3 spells CASSLERDSNAFF. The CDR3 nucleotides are TGCGCCAGCAGCTTGGAAAGGGATTCGAACGCTTTCTTT. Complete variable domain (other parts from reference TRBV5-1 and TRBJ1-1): KAGVTQTPRYLIKTRGQQVTLSCSPISGHRSVSWYQQTPGQGLQFLFEYFSETQRNKGNFPGRFSGRQFSNSRSEMNVSTLELGDSALYLCASSLERDSNAFFGQGTRLTVV.

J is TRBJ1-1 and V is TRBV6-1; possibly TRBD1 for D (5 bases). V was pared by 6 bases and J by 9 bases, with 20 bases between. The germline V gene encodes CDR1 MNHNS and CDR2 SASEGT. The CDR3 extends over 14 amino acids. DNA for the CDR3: TGTGCCAGCAGACAATCGGGGACTCTACCGAAAGCTTTCTTT. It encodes CASRQSGTLPKAFF.

The CDR3, as DNA: TGTGCCAGCAGCGTAGGATTCCGGGAAGAGACCCAGTACTTC. Translated: CASSVGFREETQYF. The chain joins TRBV9 to TRBJ2-5; D unclear. V dropped 0 bases and J dropped 3 bases, with 9 bases sitting between them. The CDR3 consists of 14 residues. Germline V gene data show CDR1 as SGDLS and CDR2 as YYNGEE.

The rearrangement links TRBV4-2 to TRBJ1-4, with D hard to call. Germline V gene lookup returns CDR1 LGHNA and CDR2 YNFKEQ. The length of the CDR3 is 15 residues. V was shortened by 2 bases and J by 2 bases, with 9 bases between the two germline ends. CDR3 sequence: CASSQKHPTNEKLFF. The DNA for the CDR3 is TGTGCCAGCAGCCAAAAACACCCGACTAATGAAAAACTGTTTTTT.

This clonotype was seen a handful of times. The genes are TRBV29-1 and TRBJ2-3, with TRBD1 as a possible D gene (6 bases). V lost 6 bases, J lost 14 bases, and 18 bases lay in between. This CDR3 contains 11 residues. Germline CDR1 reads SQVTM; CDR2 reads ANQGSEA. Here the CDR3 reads CSVERGQSGYF. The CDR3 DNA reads TGCAGCGTCGAAAGGGGACAAAGCGGGTATTTT.

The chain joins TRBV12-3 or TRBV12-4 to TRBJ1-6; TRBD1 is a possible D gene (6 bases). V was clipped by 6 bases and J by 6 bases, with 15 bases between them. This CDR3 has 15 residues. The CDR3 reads CASRTRSRGNSPLHF. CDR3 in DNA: TGTGCCAGCAGGACTAGGAGCAGGGGTAATTCACCCCTCCACTTT.

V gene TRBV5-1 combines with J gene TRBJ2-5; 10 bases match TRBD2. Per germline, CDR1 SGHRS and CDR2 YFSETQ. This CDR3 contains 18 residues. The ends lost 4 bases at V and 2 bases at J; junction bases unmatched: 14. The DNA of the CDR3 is TGCGCCAGCAGCCTGAGGGCTAGCGGGGGTAGCGTACAAGAGACCCAGTACTTC. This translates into CASSLRASGGSVQETQYF.

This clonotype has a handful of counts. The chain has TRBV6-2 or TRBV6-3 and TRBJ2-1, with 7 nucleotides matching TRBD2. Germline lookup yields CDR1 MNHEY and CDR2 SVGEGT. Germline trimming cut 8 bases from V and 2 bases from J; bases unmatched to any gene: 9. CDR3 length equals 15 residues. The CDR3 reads CASRGVGGAYNEQFF. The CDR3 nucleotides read TGTGCCAGCCGGGGGGTGGGGGGAGCCTACAATGAGCAGTTCTTC.